This entry lists 9 T cell receptor beta chains sequenced from one sample in a study of control samples from healthy donors and cancer patients. The table came from immunoSEQ multiplex PCR; TCRdb's copy has only in-frame clones and leaves some out. The sample lists approximately 140,000 clones, around 85% occurring once. Sequenced: blood. The receptors come from a woman aged 25-40 years in good health.

The chain carries TRBV29-1 and TRBJ2-1; unclear D gene. This CDR3 region has 14 residues. With 2 bases removed from V and 7 bases from J, the gap between germline ends came to 15 bases. Germline lookup yields CDR1 SQVTM and CDR2 ANQGSEA. The CDR3 protein is CSVEIWSGLNEQFF. Written as DNA, the CDR3 is TGCAGCGTTGAAATTTGGTCTGGGTTGAATGAGCAGTTCTTC.

The chain employs TRBV24-1 and TRBJ1-2; 7 positions agree with TRBD1. CDR1 and CDR2 (germline): KGHDR, SFDVKD. The CDR3 runs to 19 residues. J lost 3 bases, V lost 0 bases, and 15 bases had no gene match. Written as DNA, the CDR3 is TGTGCCACCAGTGATTTGTCTTACCCGGGACAGTTCCTTTACTATGGCTACACCTTC. Its protein product is CATSDLSYPGQFLYYGYTF.

V and J are TRBV5-4 and TRBJ2-7, with 10 bases fitting TRBD2. This CDR3 is built from 15 residues. V lost 1 base and J lost 3; bases outside the gene matches: 4. Germline CDR1 SGHNT, CDR2 YYREEE (reference sequence). The CDR3 loop reads CASSLSSGSFYEQYF. DNA of the CDR3: TGTGCCAGCAGCTTGTCTAGCGGGAGTTTCTACGAGCAGTACTTC. Full variable domain (outside the CDR3, taken from reference TRBV5-4 and TRBJ2-7): ETGVTQSPTHLIKTRGQQVTLRCSSQSGHNTVSWYQQALGQGPQFIFQYYREEENGRGNFPPRFSGLQFPNYSSELNVNALELDDSALYLCASSLSSGSFYEQYFGPGTRLTVT.

The rearrangement uses TRBV9 and TRBJ2-5; D is ambiguous. With 0 bases removed from V and 4 bases from J, the gap between germline ends came to 13 bases. Germline values: CDR1 SGDLS, CDR2 YYNGEE. The CDR3 runs 15 residues. CDR3 nucleotides: TGTGCCAGCAGCGTAGTGGGTCGCGGTGGAGAGACCCAGTACTTC. The encoded protein is CASSVVGRGGETQYF. Based on the CDR3 plus reference TRBV9 and TRBJ2-5, the full variable domain is DSGVTQTPKHLITATGQRVTLRCSPRSGDLSVYWYQQSLDQGLQFLIQYYNGEERAKGNILERFSAQQFPDLHSELNLSSLELGDSALYFCASSVVGRGGETQYFGPGTRLLVL.

The chain has TRBV5-1 and TRBJ1-3; D gene uncertain. Trimming removed 1 base at V and 0 bases at J, with 14 bases between. CDR1 is SGHRS and CDR2 is YFSETQ in the germline V gene. The CDR3 consists of 17 residues. The CDR3 spells CASSLSGRSTSGNTIYF. The CDR3, as DNA: TGCGCCAGCAGCTTGAGTGGGCGCTCGACCTCTGGAAACACCATATATTTT.

The rearrangement joins TRBV3-1 (or the pseudogene TRBV3-2) to TRBJ1-1; D is ambiguous. V was pared by 2 bases and J by 0 bases, with 10 bases between. The CDR3 spans 15 residues. Germline V gives CDR1 LGHDT, CDR2 YNNKEL (reference sequence). The DNA of the CDR3 is TGTGCCAGCAGCCAACGGAAAAGCCTGAACACTGAAGCTTTCTTT. As protein: CASSQRKSLNTEAFF.

CDR3 DNA: TGTGCCAGCACCAGAGTCGCCCAGGGAGGTACTGAAGCTTTCTTT. Residues: CASTRVAQGGTEAFF. J is TRBJ1-1 and V is TRBV6-5, with a possible D match to TRBD1 (5 bases). The CDR3 has 15 residues. Deletions cut 7 bases from V and 5 bases from J, with 20 bases between. Germline V CDR1 and CDR2: MNHEY, SVGAGI.

The chain is built from TRBV3-1 (or the pseudogene TRBV3-2) and TRBJ2-3; 7 nucleotides line up with TRBD1. With V trimmed by 3 bases and J by 3 bases, 3 bases remained unmatched. The CDR3 extends over 14 amino acids. Germline V gives CDR1 LGHDT, CDR2 YNNKEL (reference sequence). In DNA, the CDR3 is TGTGCCAGCAGCCAGTGGGACAGAACAGATACGCAGTATTTT. This sequence encodes CASSQWDRTDTQYF.

The chain carries TRBV19 and TRBJ2-3; D remains unclear. The V and J ends lost 8 bases and 1 base respectively, with 10 bases between them. Per the germline V gene, CDR1 is LNHDA and CDR2 is SQIVND (reference sequence). This CDR3 has 13 amino acids. The CDR3, as DNA: TGTGCCAGTTCACTGACCGGCACAGATACGCAGTATTTT. Protein: CASSLTGTDTQYF.